This T cell receptor beta chain derives from a study of blood T cells in healthy people across ages. Russia was home to the donors, healthy Caucasian individuals aged about 6 to 90. The length of the CDR3 is 14 residues. Germline trimming cut 5 bases from V and 7 bases from J; bases unmatched to any gene: 9. Germline assignment: CDR1 SGHTA and CDR2 FQGTGA. The use of a sample-barcoded 5' primer and a J-beta primer mix characterized a second PCR of roughly 6 to 11 cycles. One entry per CDR3 protein results from TCRdb running MiXCR on the 5' RACE reads. In the table there are under 1,000,000 distinct CDR3 sequences, roughly 46% of which are singletons. This clonotype has at least ten counts.

The gene calls are TRBV7-3 and TRBJ2-7, with 9 positions matching TRBD1. Source material: blood. The sequence was obtained from an elderly man in good health. The CDR3, as DNA: TGTGCCAGCAGCCAGACAGGGGGAAGAGGGGAGCAGTACTTC. It yields the protein CASSQTGGRGEQYF.